This T cell receptor beta chain appears in the sequencing data of a study of T cell responses to AZD1222 COVID-19 vaccine. Study results and limitations: Spike-spanning, vaccine-associated CD4 TCRs were dominant at 160-218 and 743-854. Variant regions that are unmutated are reportedly the target of nearly half of spike-specific TCRs.

Germline lookup yields CDR1 SGHDN and CDR2 FVKESK. J lost 5 bases, V lost 5 bases, and 7 bases had no gene match. The CDR3 runs 14 residues. Sequenced by immunoSEQ multiplex PCR; TCRdb stores in-frame clones only, minus some. The table lists roughly 130,000 clones, approximately 85% of them singletons. For this clone: Its antigen is unidentified.

The sequencing here drew on peripheral blood, taken on day 0 of AZD1222 vaccination. The source is an adult in good health. The chain combines TRBV14 with TRBJ1-1; 8 bases align to TRBD1. This chain's CDR3 is CASSTRQGRTEAFF. Here the CDR3 DNA reads TGTGCCAGCAGCACCCGACAGGGGAGAACTGAAGCTTTCTTT.